This is a list of T cell receptor beta chains from one sample in a study of shared clonotypes between healthy human individuals. Profiled with immunoSEQ multiplex PCR; TCRdb holds only in-frame clones, not every one. The table lists over a million clones, roughly 95% of them singletons. Sequencing was done on a sample of naive CD4+ T cells sorted from blood. These receptor sequences come from a man aged 25-40 years in good health. Each CDR3 is given without its conserved first and last residue. Each record gives: V gene, CDR3 protein.

TRBV10-3 | AISESWGDTQY
TRBV4-1 | ASSQTGLATGELF
TRBV29-1 | SVGGGTNQPQH
TRBV7-2 | ASSPAWPNQPQH
TRBV19 | ASSGHHRGEQF
TRBV20-1 | SLEEDSEAF
TRBV27 | ASRGLASDTQY
TRBV30 | AWSGTGRGAF
TRBV14 | ASSQLAGAVDTQY
TRBV5-1 | ASSSASSGNTIY
TRBV30 | AWKGASGHYEQY
TRBV15 | ATSREGSWVMNTEAF
TRBV19 | ASKLAGGRLI
TRBV5-1 | ASRQGQTGELF
TRBV28 | ASSPPGQGSYEQY
TRBV18 | ASSPLGYYTGELF
TRBV11-1 | ASSLGTGGTADTQY
TRBV28 | ASSLGLAGGEETQY
TRBV12-5 | ASGLDPAGDHEQF
TRBV5-4 | ASSQGLAGVRYNEQF
TRBV2 | ASKAEEETQY
TRBV7-2 | ASSSGLAGGGETQY
TRBV6-1 | ASRGTGMAGNTIY
TRBV4-1 | ASREVAGTRVLNEQF
TRBV19 | ASSIGLAGGSNEQF
TRBV7-8 | ASSRDRAGPLAKNIQY
TRBV25-1 | ASSEYLGAGNTIY
TRBV25-1 | ASSEWGQAEKLF
TRBV19 | ASSEGSSYEQY
TRBV18 | ASSPLRWTGGTSGANVLT
TRBV19 | ASRTAKITGTGELF
TRBV7-9 | ASRQRGSDTQY
TRBV7-2 | ASSLVAFGLASTGELF
TRBV6-1 | ASSSTRSGKNIQY
TRBV5-1 | ASSLWGQGITDTQY
TRBV5-1 | ASSLFRVSGNEQF
TRBV5-1 | ASSFSGDYGTQY
TRBV9 | ASSAPPGRVNTEAF
TRBV7-8 | ASSLDRINNQPQH
TRBV9 | ASSERGTAGYGYT